The 19 T cell receptor beta chains presented below share a single source sample, sequenced in a study of cytomegalovirus exposure and HLA in healthy donors. The study ran its PCR with 60 Vbeta and 13 Jbeta primers. Sequencing was performed with immunoSEQ multiplex PCR; in TCRdb, only in-frame clones are kept and a portion is missing. The data contain roughly 110,000 clones, 70% to 80% of them seen just once; the ten biggest clones take up approximately 5%. Sequenced material: PBMCs. The origin of the receptors is a woman between 25 and 40 years old in good health and CMV-seropositive.

DNA of the CDR3: TGTGCCAGCTCACCACCTACGACAGGGGTAGGCTACACCTTC. Translated, it gives CASSPPTTGVGYTF. J is TRBJ1-2 and V is TRBV18, with 8 positions matching TRBD1. The V and J ends lost 0 bases and 8 bases, in that order; junction bases with no gene match: 5. The CDR3 has 14 residues. Germline CDR1 KGHSH, CDR2 LQKENI.

This chain uses TRBV14 with TRBJ2-1, with a weak D call TRBD2 (6 bases). Germline V CDR1 and CDR2: SGHDN, FVKESK. Trimming stripped 0 bases from V and 8 bases from J, with 14 bases between. The CDR3 contains 15 residues. The CDR3 region has the DNA TGTGCCAGCAGCCAAGACCAAGCGGGTATATATGAGCAGTTCTTC. It is translated as CASSQDQAGIYEQFF.

The chain is built from TRBV14 and TRBJ1-2; D ambiguous. The V end lost 0 bases, the J end lost 5 bases, and 10 bases lay between the germline ends. The germline gives CDR1 SGHDN, CDR2 FVKESK. The CDR3 runs to 14 residues. The CDR3 sequence: CASSQDRREYGYTF. Written as DNA, the CDR3 is TGTGCCAGCAGCCAAGATCGGCGGGAATATGGCTACACCTTC.

J is TRBJ1-1 and V is TRBV6-5; no clear D gene. The CDR3 is made up of 13 amino acids. V lost 11 bases to trimming and J lost 4 bases, with 17 bases between them. Looked up from germline, CDR1 is MNHEY and CDR2 is SVGAGI. The CDR3 loop is CAVTTGSRTEAFF. CDR3 nucleotide sequence: TGTGCCGTCACCACGGGTTCTCGCACTGAAGCTTTCTTT.

The rearrangement uses TRBV28 and TRBJ2-7, with D maybe TRBD1 (5 bases). Trimming took off 6 bases at V and 2 bases at J, with 11 bases between the two ends. Germline V gene lookup returns CDR1 MDHEN and CDR2 SYDVKM. The CDR3 covers 13 residues. The CDR3 loop reads CASSRQHAYEQYF. The CDR3 bases are TGTGCCAGCAGCAGACAGCATGCCTACGAGCAGTACTTC.

This clone has just a few counts. V and J are TRBV5-6 and TRBJ1-1, with D perhaps matching TRBD1 (6 bases). Deletions cut 4 bases from V and 4 bases from J, with 17 bases between. This CDR3 is 15 amino acids long. From germline, CDR1 is SGHDT and CDR2 YYEEEE. The CDR3 DNA reads as TGTGCCAGCAGCGGAAAGAGCCAGGGGAGCACTGAAGCTTTCTTT. This encodes CASSGKSQGSTEAFF.

The CDR3 sequence: CASSLTGSNYGYTF. CDR3 nucleotides: TGTGCCAGCAGCTTGACAGGGTCTAACTATGGCTACACCTTC. The chain joins TRBV11-3 to TRBJ1-2, with 7 bases matching TRBD1. Germline CDR1 and CDR2: SGHNT and YENEEA. The CDR3 totals 14 residues. The trim removed 3 bases at V and 0 bases at J, leaving 1 base unmatched.

This sequence joins TRBV18 and TRBJ1-6, with D possibly being TRBD1 (6 bases). The germline V and J ends were trimmed by 1 base and 7 bases, with 8 bases remaining between them. CDR1 and CDR2 from the germline V gene are KGHSH and LQKENI. The CDR3 is 14 amino acids. CDR3 protein: CASSPLTGNSPLHF. The CDR3 region has the DNA TGTGCCAGCTCACCACTAACAGGGAATTCACCCCTCCACTTT.

This clone has just one count. V and J are TRBV5-4 and TRBJ2-3; a possible D gene is TRBD2 (6 bases). Trimming removed 7 bases from V and 1 base from J, with 10 bases in between. Germline-derived CDR1 and CDR2 are SGHNT and YYREEE (reference sequence). This CDR3 has 13 residues. The CDR3 loop is CASRTGGTDTQYF. CDR3 in DNA: TGTGCCAGCCGGACGGGGGGCACAGATACGCAGTATTTT.

This chain connects TRBV5-4 to TRBJ2-4; 10 nucleotides match TRBD2. The CDR3 loop spans 17 amino acids. Trimming took 2 bases from V and 6 from J; bases not matched to a gene: 11. Germline assignment: CDR1 SGHNT and CDR2 YYREEE (reference sequence). Written as DNA, the CDR3 is TGTGCCAGCAGCTTAGTAACCGGGACTAGCGACCCAAACATTCAGTACTTC. The encoded protein is CASSLVTGTSDPNIQYF.

The V call is TRBV7-9, the J call TRBJ2-5; tentatively, D is TRBD1 (6 bases). The CDR3 loop spans 16 amino acids. Germline CDR1 reads SEHNR; CDR2 reads FQNEAQ (reference sequence). Trimming took 4 bases from V and 5 from J, leaving 20 bases between them. In DNA form, the CDR3 reads TGTGCCAGCAGCTGGAGCTTGGGGGCTCTAGGGGAGACCCAGTACTTC. This gives the protein CASSWSLGALGETQYF.

This clone appeared a single time. The chain recombines TRBV7-9 with TRBJ2-3, with D possibly TRBD2 on 6 matching bases. The V end lost 10 bases, the J end lost 4 bases, and 15 bases lay between the germline ends. Germline CDR1 is SEHNR and CDR2 is FQNEAQ (reference sequence). The CDR3 spans 13 residues. CDR3 sequence: CAIKRGIPDTQYF. In DNA, the CDR3 is TGTGCCATCAAGCGCGGGATCCCAGATACGCAGTATTTT.

V usage is TRBV6-6 and J usage is TRBJ1-1, with TRBD1 identical over 7 bases. The trim removed 7 bases at V and 4 bases at J, leaving 6 bases unmatched. Germline CDR1 MNHNY, CDR2 SVGAGI (reference sequence). This CDR3 region has 13 residues. CDR3 sequence: CASKRQGGTEAFF. DNA of the CDR3: TGTGCCAGCAAACGGCAGGGGGGCACTGAAGCTTTCTTT.

This CDR3 reads CASSQVRYNEQFF. The CDR3 nucleotides are TGTGCCAGCAGCCAAGTCCGCTACAATGAGCAGTTCTTC. V and J are TRBV14 and TRBJ2-1, with unresolved D. CDR1 is SGHDN, CDR2 FVKESK, per germline. Between the trimmed V and J ends, which lost 1 base and 3 bases, there was a span of 4 bases. The CDR3 has 13 residues.

This chain connects TRBV6-1 to TRBJ2-5; maybe TRBD2 (5 bases). Deletions cut 2 bases from V and 5 bases from J, with 9 bases between. This CDR3 is 13 amino acids long. Germline assignment: CDR1 MNHNS and CDR2 SASEGT. In DNA form, the CDR3 reads TGTGCCAGCAGTGAAACGGGGTTGGAGACCCAGTACTTC. Its protein product is CASSETGLETQYF.

This chain links TRBV5-1 with TRBJ1-2; D gene ambiguous. The V and J ends lost 3 bases and 7 bases respectively, with 19 bases between them. CDR3 size: 15 residues. Looked up from germline, CDR1 is SGHRS and CDR2 is YFSETQ. The CDR3, as DNA: TGCGCCAGCAGCTCCTTTTTTGCTCAGAAGCGTGGCTACACCTTC. Translating it yields CASSSFFAQKRGYTF.

This clone was recorded once. V gene TRBV6-7 combines with J gene TRBJ2-7; D uncertain. TRBV6-7 is noted as an ORF with a role that remains uncertain. Trimming pared 0 bases from V and 3 bases from J, leaving 12 bases between. This CDR3 has 15 amino acids. The CDR3 DNA reads TGTGCCAGCAGTTACTCGAAACAGCCCTTCTACGAGCAGTACTTC. This translates into CASSYSKQPFYEQYF.

This clone was seen only once. The chain employs TRBV30 and TRBJ1-1; D uncertain. The germline V gene has CDR1 GTSNPN and CDR2 SVGIG (reference sequence). This CDR3 has 13 residues. Trimming shortened V by 3 bases and J by 3 bases, and 11 bases separated the two germline ends. The CDR3 reads CAWRTQLYTEAFF. The CDR3 DNA is TGTGCCTGGAGGACTCAATTATACACTGAAGCTTTCTTT.

About this clone: Relative to the germline gene, one junction end is altered; a read error may explain this. The chain is built from TRBV5-1 and TRBJ2-7; D possibly corresponds to TRBD2 (7 bases). The CDR3 loop spans 14 amino acids. Germline V CDR1 and CDR2: SGHRS, YFSETQ. DNA of the CDR3: TGCGCCGGCAGCTTGGCCTTCGGGGGGCAGGAGCAGTACTTC. As protein: CAGSLAFGGQEQYF.